This T cell receptor (beta chain) is from a study of T-cell reconstitution after alpha-beta-depleted transplantation in children. This clonotype was counted at least ten times. TCRbeta library construction was performed incorporating unique molecular identifiers. A single record per CDR3 protein comes from TCRdb applying MiXCR to the PCR reads. This table has about 230,000 distinct CDR3 sequences, 9.7% appearing once. Losses at the gene ends were 8 bases for V and 5 bases for J; bases not matched to a gene: 13. CDR3 length: 14 residues. Germline loops: CDR1 SGDLS, CDR2 YYNGEE. The rearrangement joins TRBV9 to TRBJ2-7, with 7 bases identical to TRBD1. The material was PBMCs from the stem cell graft donor, obtained from the stem cell graft. This TCR was sampled from a human donor who donated a stem cell graft to a child with SCID. CDR3 in DNA: TGTGCCAGTAGTACAGGGGTCGCAAAAAACGAGCAGTACTTC. Translation: CASSTGVAKNEQYF.